This is a list of T cell receptor beta chains from one sample in a study of graft-versus-host responses after intestinal transplantation. The repertoire was sequenced with immunoSEQ multiplex PCR; TCRdb's copy has only in-frame clones and lacks some. The repertoire holds around 100,000 clones, with roughly 87% as singletons. No antigen has been assigned to these receptors. This material consisted of unstimulated CD4+ T cells sorted from spleen or lymph node cells, taken before transplant. The receptors were sampled from a human donor who was the organ donor for an intestinal transplant. Both conserved end residues are part of each CDR3. The D gene is left open where the match is weak. Clone sizes are given selectively: once, few, many, or a class where the clone is expanded.

j_call clone_size v_call d_call cdr3_aa cdr3_nt
TRBJ1-3 . TRBV28 TRBD1 CASGLPGQGFLSSGNTIYF TGTGCCAGCGGGTTACCGGGACAGGGGTTCTTAAGCTCTGGAAACACCATATATTTT
TRBJ1-2 few TRBV28 . CASSRTNYGYTF TGTGCCAGCAGCCGCACTAACTATGGCTACACCTTC
TRBJ1-2 . TRBV10-3 TRBD1 CATRDSPSSGGGYTF TGTGCCACCCGGGACAGTCCCTCATCAGGGGGTGGCTACACCTTC
TRBJ2-1 . TRBV30 . CAWSVRSGNEQFF TGTGCCTGGAGTGTACGCTCCGGCAATGAGCAGTTCTTC
TRBJ1-2 . TRBV4-1 TRBD1 CASSRDQGDLYGYTF TGCGCCAGCAGCCGTGATCAGGGGGATCTTTATGGCTACACCTTC
TRBJ2-2 . TRBV19 . CASSKPNTGELFF TGTGCCAGTAGTAAACCGAACACCGGGGAGCTGTTTTTT
TRBJ2-1 . TRBV28 TRBD2 CASSPPGGQRNEQFF TGTGCCAGCAGTCCCCCGGGGGGGCAAAGAAATGAGCAGTTCTTC
TRBJ2-1 . TRBV18 . CASSRQPGDEQFF TGTGCCAGCTCACGACAACCAGGCGATGAGCAGTTCTTC
TRBJ1-3 . TRBV27 . CASRTGPSGNTIYF TGTGCCAGCAGGACAGGACCCTCTGGAAACACCATATATTTT
TRBJ2-3 . TRBV4-1 . CASSQGVLAQDTQYF TGCGCCAGCAGCCAGGGCGTCCTAGCGCAAGATACGCAGTATTTT
TRBJ2-5 once TRBV18 TRBD1 CASSLGTGGRETQYF TGTGCCAGCTCACTTGGGACAGGGGGTAGGGAGACCCAGTACTTC
TRBJ2-3 . TRBV7-6 . CASSLVRVDTQYF TGTGCCAGCAGCCTGGTTCGGGTAGATACGCAGTATTTT
TRBJ2-7 . TRBV21-1 . CASFRDRGIMEQYF TGTGCCAGCTTTCGGGACAGGGGGATCATGGAGCAGTACTTC
TRBJ1-2 few TRBV27 . CASTPKGMVANYGYTF TGTGCCAGCACCCCAAAGGGGATGGTAGCTAACTATGGCTACACCTTC
TRBJ2-2 . TRBV5-8 . CASRTGTWNTGELFF TGTGCCAGCAGAACCGGGACTTGGAACACCGGGGAGCTGTTTTTT
TRBJ2-1 . TRBV5-1 TRBD2 CASRSSSGGASEQFF TGCGCCAGCAGGTCATCTAGCGGGGGGGCAAGTGAGCAGTTCTTC
TRBJ1-1 . TRBV5-1 . CASSLGWGGGRTEAFF TGCGCCAGCAGCTTGGGGTGGGGCGGGGGAAGGACTGAAGCTTTCTTT
TRBJ2-5 . TRBV10-1 TRBD1 CASSESRGLSVETQYF TGCGCCAGCAGTGAAAGCAGGGGGCTTTCGGTGGAGACCCAGTACTTC
TRBJ2-5 . TRBV7-2 . CASSLPPPGIQETQYF TGTGCCAGCAGCTTACCGCCTCCCGGGATCCAAGAGACCCAGTACTTC
TRBJ1-2 . TRBV27 . CASSLLAGEGDYGYTF TGTGCCAGCAGTTTATTAGCAGGGGAAGGCGACTATGGCTACACCTTC
TRBJ2-1 . TRBV30 TRBD1 CAWSYVQGQELNNEQFF TGTGCCTGGAGCTACGTTCAGGGACAGGAACTGAACAATGAGCAGTTCTTC
TRBJ2-4 . TRBV30 TRBD1 CAWTQGAVDIQYF TGTGCCTGGACACAGGGGGCGGTGGACATTCAGTACTTC
TRBJ1-6 . TRBV30 . CAPDGVLASPIYSPLHF TGTGCTCCGGACGGTGTATTGGCCTCCCCTATTTATTCACCCCTCCACTTT
TRBJ2-7 few TRBV5-1 . CASSFEQGTYEQYF TGCGCCAGCAGCTTCGAACAGGGAACCTACGAGCAGTACTTC
TRBJ1-6 . TRBV27 . CASSLFPEGYNSPLHF TGTGCCAGCAGTTTATTCCCGGAGGGCTATAATTCACCCCTCCACTTT
TRBJ2-7 . TRBV5-4 TRBD2 CASSLASGATYEQYF TGTGCCAGCAGCCTGGCTAGCGGGGCCACCTACGAGCAGTACTTC
TRBJ1-6 . TRBV4-2 TRBD1 CASSQDDRGDYNSPLHF TGTGCCAGCAGCCAAGATGACAGGGGGGATTATAATTCACCCCTCCACTTT
TRBJ1-2 . TRBV7-9 . CASSLDITGSNYGHTF TGTGCCAGCAGCTTAGACATTACAGGATCCAACTATGGCCACACCTTC
TRBJ1-4 few TRBV10-3 TRBD1 CAISPDRNEKLFF TGTGCCATCAGCCCGGACAGGAACGAAAAACTGTTTTTT
TRBJ2-2 few TRBV7-9 . CASSSGTNTGELFF TGTGCCAGCAGCTCCGGGACGAACACCGGGGAGCTGTTTTTT
TRBJ1-1 . TRBV6-7 . CASSYGGAGGENTEAFF TGTGCCAGCAGTTACGGTGGAGCGGGAGGGGAAAACACTGAAGCTTTCTTT
TRBJ1-2 . TRBV28 TRBD1 CASRNPGTEKGNHYGYTF TGTGCCAGCAGGAACCCCGGGACAGAAAAGGGGAATCACTATGGCTACACCTTC
TRBJ2-1 . TRBV28 TRBD2 CASSFGLAALGGLEQFF TGTGCCAGCAGTTTCGGACTAGCGGCCCTCGGAGGGCTTGAGCAGTTCTTC
TRBJ1-2 . TRBV4-2 . CASSLERGGSYGYTF TGTGCCAGCAGCCTCGAGAGGGGGGGCTCCTATGGCTACACCTTC
TRBJ2-7 . TRBV7-2 . CASSLEGGDSYEQYF TGTGCCAGCAGCTTAGAGGGGGGCGATTCCTACGAGCAGTACTTC
TRBJ1-2 . TRBV6-5 . CASSYDRANYGYTF TGTGCCAGCAGTTACGATCGGGCAAACTATGGCTACACCTTC
TRBJ1-2 . TRBV29-1 TRBD1 CSDDRVQGRYTF TGCAGCGACGACAGGGTACAGGGGCGCTACACCTTC
TRBJ2-7 . TRBV5-1 . CASSLDGFYEQYF TGCGCCAGCAGCTTGGACGGGTTCTACGAGCAGTACTTC
TRBJ2-5 . TRBV7-3 . CASSLFGPGGKETQYF TGTGCCAGCAGCTTGTTTGGCCCCGGGGGTAAAGAGACCCAGTACTTC
TRBJ1-3 few TRBV5-1 . CASSLVLAVTGNTIYF TGCGCCAGCAGCTTGGTTTTGGCGGTTACTGGAAACACCATATATTTT
TRBJ1-6 . TRBV7-8 . CASSLAPGSSYNSPLHF TGTGCCAGCAGCTTAGCGCCCGGGAGCTCCTATAATTCACCCCTCCACTTT
TRBJ1-4 . TRBV7-9 . CASSLGRGEKLFF TGTGCCAGCAGCTTGGGACGAGGTGAAAAACTGTTTTTT